This TCR beta chain derives from a study of beta chain features in type 1 diabetes. Germline values: CDR1 SNHLY, CDR2 FYNNEI. The CDR3 has 16 amino acids. V lost 3 bases and J lost 7, with 21 bases in between. The sequenced template was cDNA made from the entire isolated RNA. Only in-frame clones appear in the TCRdb table, and some are missing; sequencing was by immunoSEQ multiplex PCR. The sample records 160,000 or so clones, around 8.3% being singletons. With respect to this clone: Antigen specificity is unknown.

Study-wide results and limits: HLA influence on TCRB rearrangement stayed unresolved here. Patients and controls would share equally any PCR tilt toward shorter templates. Type 1 diabetes patients had moderately but significantly shorter TCRB CDR3s in all four CD4+ subsets. Sampled from patients, naive, central memory and Treg TCRB repertoires appeared more similar than those sampled from healthy donors.

The material sequenced was central memory CD4+ T cells from blood. The chain combines TRBV2 with TRBJ1-2; D unclear. The TCR was taken from a woman between 18 and 30 years old with type 1 diabetes. CDR3 sequence reads: CASSDIGSATEGGYTF. CDR3 in DNA: TGTGCCAGCAGTGATATTGGGTCCGCTACAGAGGGTGGCTACACCTTC.